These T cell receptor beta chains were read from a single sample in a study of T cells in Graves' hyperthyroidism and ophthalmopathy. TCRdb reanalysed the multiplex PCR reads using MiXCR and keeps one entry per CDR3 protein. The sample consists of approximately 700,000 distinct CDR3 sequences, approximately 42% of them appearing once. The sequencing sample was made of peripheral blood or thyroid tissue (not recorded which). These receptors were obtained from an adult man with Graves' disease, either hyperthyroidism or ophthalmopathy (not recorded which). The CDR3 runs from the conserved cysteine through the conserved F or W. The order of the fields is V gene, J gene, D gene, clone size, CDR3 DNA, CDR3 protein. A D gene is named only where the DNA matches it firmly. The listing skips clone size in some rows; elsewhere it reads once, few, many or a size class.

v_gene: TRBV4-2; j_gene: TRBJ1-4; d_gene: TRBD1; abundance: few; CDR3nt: TGTGCCAGCAGCCCCGACCTCCGGGACAGCAGTGAAAAACTGTTTTTT; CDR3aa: CASSPDLRDSSEKLFF
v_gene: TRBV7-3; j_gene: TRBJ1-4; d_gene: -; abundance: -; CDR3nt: TGTGCCAGCAGCCCAGGGCCCAGGGGTAGTCAACTGTTTTTT; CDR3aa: CASSPGPRGSQLFF
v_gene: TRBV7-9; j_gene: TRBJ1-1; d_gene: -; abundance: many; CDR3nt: TGTGCCAGCAGCCAAGGAGGACACCTGAACACTGAAGCTTTCTTT; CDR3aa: CASSQGGHLNTEAFF
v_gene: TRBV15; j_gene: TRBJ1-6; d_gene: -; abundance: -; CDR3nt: TGTGCCACCAGCAGAGATCTAACCGGGTCACCCCTCCACTTT; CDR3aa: CATSRDLTGSPLHF
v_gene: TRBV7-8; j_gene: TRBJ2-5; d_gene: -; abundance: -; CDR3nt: TGTGCCAGCAGCTTAAGCTACGGACAAGAGACCCAGTACTTC; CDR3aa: CASSLSYGQETQYF
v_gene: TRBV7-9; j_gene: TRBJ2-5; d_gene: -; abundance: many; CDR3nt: TGTGCCAGCAGCTTCTGGCACCAAGAGACCCAGTACTTC; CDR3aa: CASSFWHQETQYF
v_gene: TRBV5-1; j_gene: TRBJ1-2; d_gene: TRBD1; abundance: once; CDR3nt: TGCGCCAGCAGTTCCACTTGGGGACAGGGGGCTCACTATGGCTACACCTTC; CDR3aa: CASSSTWGQGAHYGYTF
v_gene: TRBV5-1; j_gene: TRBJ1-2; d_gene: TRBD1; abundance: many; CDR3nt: TGTGCCAGCAGTTTAGCGGGGACAGATGGCTACACCTTC; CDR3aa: CASSLAGTDGYTF
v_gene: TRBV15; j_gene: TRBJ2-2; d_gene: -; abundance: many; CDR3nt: TGTGCCACCAGCAGAGAACAAAACACCGGGGAGCTGTTTTTT; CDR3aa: CATSREQNTGELFF
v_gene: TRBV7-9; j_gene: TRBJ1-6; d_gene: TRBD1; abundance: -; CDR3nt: TGTGCCAGCAGCCAGCAAATCGGGACAGGGGGTTCACCCCTCCACTTT; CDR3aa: CASSQQIGTGGSPLHF
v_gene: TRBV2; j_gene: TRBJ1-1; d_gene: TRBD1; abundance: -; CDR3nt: TGTGCCAGCAGTGGCCGGGACAGGATGCGTCTCACTGAAGCTTTCTTT; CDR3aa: CASSGRDRMRLTEAFF
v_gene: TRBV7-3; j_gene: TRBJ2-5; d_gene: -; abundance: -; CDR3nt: TGTGCCAGCAGCTGGACGACCCAGTACTTC; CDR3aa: CASSWTTQYF
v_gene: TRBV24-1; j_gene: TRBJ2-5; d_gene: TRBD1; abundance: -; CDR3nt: TGTGCCACCAGTGATCCCGGGACAGGGTTGGACCAAGAGACCCAGTACTTC; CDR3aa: CATSDPGTGLDQETQYF
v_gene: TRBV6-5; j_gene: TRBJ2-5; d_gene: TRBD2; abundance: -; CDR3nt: TGTGCCAGCAGTTACTCGAGTACGGGACTAGCGACAGAGACCCAGTACTTC; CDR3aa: CASSYSSTGLATETQYF
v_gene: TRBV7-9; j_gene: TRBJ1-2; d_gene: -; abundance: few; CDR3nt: TGTGCCAGCAGCCAAGACACAGGGAATGGAAGGGGCTACACCTTC; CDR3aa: CASSQDTGNGRGYTF
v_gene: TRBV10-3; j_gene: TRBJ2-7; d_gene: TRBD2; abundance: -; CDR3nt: TGTGCCAGCAGCGGGACCACGGGAGAGCAGTACTTC; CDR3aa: CASSGTTGEQYF
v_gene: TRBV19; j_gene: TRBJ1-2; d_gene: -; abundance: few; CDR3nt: TGTGCCAGTAGACCTGGTGCAGGCGCCAATGGCTACACCTTC; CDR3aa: CASRPGAGANGYTF
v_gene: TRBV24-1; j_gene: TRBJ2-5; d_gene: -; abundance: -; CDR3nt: TGTGCCACCGGTCATCAAGAGACCCAGTACTTC; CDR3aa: CATGHQETQYF
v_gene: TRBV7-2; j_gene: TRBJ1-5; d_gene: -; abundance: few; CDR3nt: TGTGCCAGCAGCTTAGAGCTAGGCAGCAATCAGCCCCAGCATTTT; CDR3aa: CASSLELGSNQPQHF
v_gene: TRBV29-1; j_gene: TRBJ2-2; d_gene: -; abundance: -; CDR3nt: TGCAGCGTTGAAGAGGACAGTTGGACCGGGGAGCTGTTTTTT; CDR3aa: CSVEEDSWTGELFF
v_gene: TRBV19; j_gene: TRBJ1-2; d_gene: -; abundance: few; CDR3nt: TGTGCCAGTACCCGGAACTATGGCTACACCTTC; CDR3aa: CASTRNYGYTF
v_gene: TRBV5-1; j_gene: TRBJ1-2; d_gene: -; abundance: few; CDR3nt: TGCGCCAGCAGCCTGGTGCTGGACACATACTATGGCTACACCTTC; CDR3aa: CASSLVLDTYYGYTF
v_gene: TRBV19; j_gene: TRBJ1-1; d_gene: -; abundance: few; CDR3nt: TGTGCCAGTCACAGGGTGATAACTGAAGCTTTCTTT; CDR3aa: CASHRVITEAFF
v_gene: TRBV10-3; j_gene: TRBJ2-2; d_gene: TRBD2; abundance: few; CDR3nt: TGTGCCATCAGAAGGGATTGGACTAGCGGAAGGTCCACCGGGGAGCTGTTTTTT; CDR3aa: CAIRRDWTSGRSTGELFF
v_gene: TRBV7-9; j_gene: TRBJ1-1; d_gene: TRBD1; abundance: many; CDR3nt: TGTGCCAGCAGAGCGGGACAGGGGAACACTGAAGCTTTCTTT; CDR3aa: CASRAGQGNTEAFF
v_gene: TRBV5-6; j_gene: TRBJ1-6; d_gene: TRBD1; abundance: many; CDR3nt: TGTGCCAGCAGCGGGGACAGGGGGCTCTCGAGCTCCTATAATTCACCCCTCCACTTT; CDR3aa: CASSGDRGLSSSYNSPLHF
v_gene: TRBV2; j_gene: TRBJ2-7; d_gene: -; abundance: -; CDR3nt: TGTGCCAGCAGGAGGACACAGAGCTCCTACGAGCAGTACTTC; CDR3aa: CASRRTQSSYEQYF
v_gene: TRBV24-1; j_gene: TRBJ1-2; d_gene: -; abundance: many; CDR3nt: TGTGCCACCAGTGATCCAGAAAGATACTATGGCTACACCTTC; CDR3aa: CATSDPERYYGYTF
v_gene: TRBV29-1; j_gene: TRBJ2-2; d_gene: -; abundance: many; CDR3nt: TGCAGCGTTGGGCAGAACACCGGGGAGCTGTTTTTT; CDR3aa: CSVGQNTGELFF
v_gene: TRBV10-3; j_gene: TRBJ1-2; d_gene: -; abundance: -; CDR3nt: TGTGCCATCACTGGGGACCATAACTATGGCTACACCTTC; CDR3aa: CAITGDHNYGYTF
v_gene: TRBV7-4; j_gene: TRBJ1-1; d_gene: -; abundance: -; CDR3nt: TGTGCCAGCAGCTTATGGGCTGAAGCTTTCTTT; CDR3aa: CASSLWAEAFF
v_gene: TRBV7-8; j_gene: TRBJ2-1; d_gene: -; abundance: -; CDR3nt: TGTGCCAGCAGCTCCATAGACAATGAGCAGTTCTTC; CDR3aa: CASSSIDNEQFF
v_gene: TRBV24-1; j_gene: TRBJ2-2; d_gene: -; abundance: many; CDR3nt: TGTGCCACCAGTGATCAGGGTTGGGCCGGGGAGCTGTTTTTT; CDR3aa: CATSDQGWAGELFF
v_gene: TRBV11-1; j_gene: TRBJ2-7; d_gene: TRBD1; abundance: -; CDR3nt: TGTGCCAGCAGCTGGAGACAGGGGGCCTCCTACGAGCAGTACTTC; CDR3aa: CASSWRQGASYEQYF
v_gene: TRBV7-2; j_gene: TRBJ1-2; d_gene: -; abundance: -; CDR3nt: TGTGCCAGCAGCCCAGAGAGAGGACGGAGTTATGGCTACACCTTC; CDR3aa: CASSPERGRSYGYTF
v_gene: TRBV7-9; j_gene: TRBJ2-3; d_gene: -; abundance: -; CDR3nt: TGTGCCAGCAGTCTGAACCCTAGCACAGATACGCAGTATTTT; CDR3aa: CASSLNPSTDTQYF
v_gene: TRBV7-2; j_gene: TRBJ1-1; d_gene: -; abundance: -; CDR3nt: TGTGCCAGCAGCCCCGCCGGGGGCAGGGGAAACACTGAAGCTTTCTTT; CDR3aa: CASSPAGGRGNTEAFF
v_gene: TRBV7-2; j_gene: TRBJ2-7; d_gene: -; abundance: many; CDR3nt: TGTGCCAGCAGCTTAGCGGGGCTATCCTACGAGCAGTACTTC; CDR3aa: CASSLAGLSYEQYF
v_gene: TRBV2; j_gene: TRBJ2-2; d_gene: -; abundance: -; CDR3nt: TGTGCCAGCAGTTACGGGACCGTGGCCGGGGAGCTGTTTTTT; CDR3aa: CASSYGTVAGELFF
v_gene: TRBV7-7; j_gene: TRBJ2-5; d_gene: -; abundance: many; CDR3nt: TGTGCTAGCAGCCTCGGGCTGGTTTCAGAGACCCAGTACTTC; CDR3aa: CASSLGLVSETQYF
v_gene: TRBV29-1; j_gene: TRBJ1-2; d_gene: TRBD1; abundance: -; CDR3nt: TGCAGCGTTGGGACAGGGAACACAAACTATGGCTACACCTTC; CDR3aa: CSVGTGNTNYGYTF
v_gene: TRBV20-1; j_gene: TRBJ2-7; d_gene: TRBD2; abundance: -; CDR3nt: TGCAGTGCAAAGGAAGTGGCGGGAGACGAGCAGTACTTC; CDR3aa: CSAKEVAGDEQYF
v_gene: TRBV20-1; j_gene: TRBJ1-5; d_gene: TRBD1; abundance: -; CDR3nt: TGCAGTGCTAGGGGGACAGGGGCAAGGCAGCCCCAGCATTTT; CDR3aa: CSARGTGARQPQHF
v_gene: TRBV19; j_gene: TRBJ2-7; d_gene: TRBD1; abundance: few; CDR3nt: TGTGCCAGTAGTATTCAGCCGGGACAGGCAACCTACGAGCAGTACTTC; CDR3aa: CASSIQPGQATYEQYF
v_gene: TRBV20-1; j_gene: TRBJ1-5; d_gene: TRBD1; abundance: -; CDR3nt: TGCAGTGCTAAGGGACAGGGAGGCAATCAGCCCCAGCATTTT; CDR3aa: CSAKGQGGNQPQHF
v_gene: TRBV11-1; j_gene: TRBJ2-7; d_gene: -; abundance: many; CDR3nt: TGTGCCAGCAGCTTGGAGGTCGAGCAGTACTTC; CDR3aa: CASSLEVEQYF
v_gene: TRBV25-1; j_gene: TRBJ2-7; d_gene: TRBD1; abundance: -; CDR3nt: TGTGCCAGCAGTTCAGGGGGATACCTCACCTACGAGCAGCACTTC; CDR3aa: CASSSGGYLTYEQHF
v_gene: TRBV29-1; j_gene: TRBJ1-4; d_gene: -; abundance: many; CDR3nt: TGCAGCGTTGGGTCTAATGAAAAACTGTTTTTT; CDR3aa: CSVGSNEKLFF